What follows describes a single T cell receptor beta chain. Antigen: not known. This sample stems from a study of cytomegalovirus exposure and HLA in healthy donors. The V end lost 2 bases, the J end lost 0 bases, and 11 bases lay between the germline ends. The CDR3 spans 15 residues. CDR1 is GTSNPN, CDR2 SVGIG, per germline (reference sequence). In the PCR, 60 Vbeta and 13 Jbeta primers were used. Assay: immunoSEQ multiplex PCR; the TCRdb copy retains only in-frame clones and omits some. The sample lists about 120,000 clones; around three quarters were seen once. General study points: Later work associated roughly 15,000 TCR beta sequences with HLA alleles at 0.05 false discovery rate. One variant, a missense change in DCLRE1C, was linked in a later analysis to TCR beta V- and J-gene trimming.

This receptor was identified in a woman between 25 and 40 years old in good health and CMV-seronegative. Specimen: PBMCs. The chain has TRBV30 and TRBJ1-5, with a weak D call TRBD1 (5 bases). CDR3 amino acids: CAWSTSDTSNQPQHF. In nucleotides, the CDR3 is TGTGCCTGGAGTACCTCGGACACTAGCAATCAGCCCCAGCATTTT.